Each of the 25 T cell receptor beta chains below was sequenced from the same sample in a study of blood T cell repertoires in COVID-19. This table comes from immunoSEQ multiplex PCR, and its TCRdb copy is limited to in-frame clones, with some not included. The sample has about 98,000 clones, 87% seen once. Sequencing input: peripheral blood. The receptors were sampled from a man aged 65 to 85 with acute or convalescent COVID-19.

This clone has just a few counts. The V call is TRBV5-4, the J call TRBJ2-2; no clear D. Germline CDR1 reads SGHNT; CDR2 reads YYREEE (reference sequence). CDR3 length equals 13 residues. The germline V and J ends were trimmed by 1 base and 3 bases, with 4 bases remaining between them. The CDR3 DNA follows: TGTGCCAGCAGCTTGCCGGACACCGGGGAGCTGTTTTTT. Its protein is CASSLPDTGELFF.

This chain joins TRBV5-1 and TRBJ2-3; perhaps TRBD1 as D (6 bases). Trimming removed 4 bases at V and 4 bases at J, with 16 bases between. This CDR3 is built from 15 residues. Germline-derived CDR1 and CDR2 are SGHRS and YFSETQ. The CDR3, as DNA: TGCGCCAGCAGCCTAAGGAGGCAGGGGCCAGATACGCAGTATTTT. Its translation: CASSLRRQGPDTQYF.

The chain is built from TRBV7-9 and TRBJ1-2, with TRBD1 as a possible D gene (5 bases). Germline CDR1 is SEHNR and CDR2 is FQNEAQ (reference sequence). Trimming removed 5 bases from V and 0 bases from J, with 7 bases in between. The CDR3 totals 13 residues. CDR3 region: CASSPGSNYGYTF. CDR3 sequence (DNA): TGTGCCAGCAGCCCAGGGTCTAACTATGGCTACACCTTC.

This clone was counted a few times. As DNA, the CDR3 is TGTGCCAGCATCTCCCTGGGACAGGGGAAGACCCAGTACTTC. Its protein is CASISLGQGKTQYF. This sequence joins TRBV6-5 and TRBJ2-5, with TRBD1 matching 10 bases. The CDR3 covers 14 residues. Germline CDR1 MNHEY, CDR2 SVGAGI. Germline trimming cut 7 bases from V and 6 bases from J; bases unmatched to any gene: 8.

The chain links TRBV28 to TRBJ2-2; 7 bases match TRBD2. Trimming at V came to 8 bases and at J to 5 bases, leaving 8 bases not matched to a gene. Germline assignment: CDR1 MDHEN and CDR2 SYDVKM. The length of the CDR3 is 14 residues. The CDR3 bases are TGTGCCAGCCAATCGGGGGGATGGACCGGGGAGCTGTTTTTT. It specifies CASQSGGWTGELFF. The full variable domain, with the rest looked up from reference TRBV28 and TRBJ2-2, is DVKVTQSSRYLVKRTGEKVFLECVQDMDHENMFWYRQDPGLGLRLIYFSYDVKMKEKGDIPEGYSVSREKKERFSLILESASTNQTSMYLCASQSGGWTGELFFGEGSRLTVL.

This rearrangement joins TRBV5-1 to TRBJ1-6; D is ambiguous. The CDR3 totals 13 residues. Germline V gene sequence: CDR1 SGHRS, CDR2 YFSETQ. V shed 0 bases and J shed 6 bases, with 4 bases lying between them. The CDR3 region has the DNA TGCGCCAGCAGCTTGGGAGGTAATTCACCCCTCCACTTT. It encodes CASSLGGNSPLHF.

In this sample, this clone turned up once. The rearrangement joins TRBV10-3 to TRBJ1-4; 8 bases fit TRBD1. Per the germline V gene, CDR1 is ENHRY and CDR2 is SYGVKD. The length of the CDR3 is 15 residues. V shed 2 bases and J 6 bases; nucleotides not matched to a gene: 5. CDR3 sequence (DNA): TGTGCCATCAGTGAGGGTGACAGGGGAGATGAAAAACTGTTTTTT. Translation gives CAISEGDRGDEKLFF.

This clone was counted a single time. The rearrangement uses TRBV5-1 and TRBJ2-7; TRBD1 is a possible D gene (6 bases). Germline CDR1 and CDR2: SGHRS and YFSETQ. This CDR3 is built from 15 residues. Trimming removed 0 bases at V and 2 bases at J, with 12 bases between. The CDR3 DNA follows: TGCGCCAGCAGCTTGGCAGGGGATACACCCTACGAGCAGTACTTC. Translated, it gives CASSLAGDTPYEQYF.

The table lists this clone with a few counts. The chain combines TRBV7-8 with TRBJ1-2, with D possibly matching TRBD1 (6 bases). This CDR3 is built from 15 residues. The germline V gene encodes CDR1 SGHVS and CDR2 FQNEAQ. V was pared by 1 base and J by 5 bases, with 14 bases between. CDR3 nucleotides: TGTGCCAGCAGCTTAGTGGGAGGGGGTGTTTATGGCTACACCTTC. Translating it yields CASSLVGGGVYGYTF.

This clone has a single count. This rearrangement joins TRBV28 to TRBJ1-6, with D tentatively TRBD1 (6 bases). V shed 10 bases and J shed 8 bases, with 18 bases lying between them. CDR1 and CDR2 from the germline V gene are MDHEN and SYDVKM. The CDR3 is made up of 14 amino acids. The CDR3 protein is CATDGGGEYSPLHF. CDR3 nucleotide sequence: TGTGCCACCGACGGAGGGGGGGAGTATTCACCCCTCCACTTT.

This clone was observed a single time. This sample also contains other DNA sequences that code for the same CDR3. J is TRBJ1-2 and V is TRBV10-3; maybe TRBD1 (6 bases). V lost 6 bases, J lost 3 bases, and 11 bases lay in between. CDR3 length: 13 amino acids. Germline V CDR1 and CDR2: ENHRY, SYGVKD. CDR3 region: CAISTQGDYGYTF. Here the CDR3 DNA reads TGTGCCATCAGCACACAGGGAGACTATGGCTACACCTTC.

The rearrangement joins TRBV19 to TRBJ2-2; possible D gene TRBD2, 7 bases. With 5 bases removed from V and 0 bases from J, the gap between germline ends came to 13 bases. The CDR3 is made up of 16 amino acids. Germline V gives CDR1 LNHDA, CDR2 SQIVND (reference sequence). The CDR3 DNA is TGTGCCAGTAGTTATCGGGGGGCCACGAACACCGGGGAGCTGTTTTTT. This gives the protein CASSYRGATNTGELFF. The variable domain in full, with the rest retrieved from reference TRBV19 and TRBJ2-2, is DGGITQSPKYLFRKEGQNVTLSCEQNLNHDAMYWYRQDPGQGLRLIYYSQIVNDFQKGDIAEGYSVSREKKESFPLTVTSAQKNPTAFYLCASSYRGATNTGELFFGEGSRLTVL.

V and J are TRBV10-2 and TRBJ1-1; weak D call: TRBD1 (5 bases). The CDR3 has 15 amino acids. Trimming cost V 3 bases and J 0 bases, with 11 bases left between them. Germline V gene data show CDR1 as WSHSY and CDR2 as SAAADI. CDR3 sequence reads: CASSEVPTVNTEAFF. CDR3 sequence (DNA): TGCGCCAGCAGTGAAGTCCCGACAGTGAACACTGAAGCTTTCTTT.

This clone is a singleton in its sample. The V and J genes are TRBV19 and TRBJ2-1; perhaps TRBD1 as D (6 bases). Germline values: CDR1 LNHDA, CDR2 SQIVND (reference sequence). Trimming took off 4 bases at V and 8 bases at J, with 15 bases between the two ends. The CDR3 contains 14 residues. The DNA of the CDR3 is TGTGCCAGTAGTAAGGGGGTGATAACGGATGAGCAGTTCTTC. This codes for CASSKGVITDEQFF.

The CDR3 loop reads CASSESARGDEQYF. Written as DNA, the CDR3 is TGCGCCAGCAGTGAGTCGGCCCGCGGGGACGAGCAGTACTTC. This sequence joins TRBV10-2 and TRBJ2-7, with D perhaps matching TRBD2 (6 bases). The CDR3 runs to 14 residues. From germline, CDR1 is WSHSY and CDR2 SAAADI. V lost 0 bases, J lost 5 bases, and 11 bases lay in between.

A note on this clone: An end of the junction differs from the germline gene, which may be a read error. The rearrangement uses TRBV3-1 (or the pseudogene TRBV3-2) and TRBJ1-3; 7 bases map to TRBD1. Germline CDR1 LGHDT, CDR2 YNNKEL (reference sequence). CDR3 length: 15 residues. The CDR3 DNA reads TGTGCCAGCAGCCAATATCAGGGGGGATCAAACACCATGTATTTT. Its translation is CASSQYQGGSNTMYF.

The chain's CDR3 is CASSQDRGTVGGYGYTF. In DNA, the CDR3 is TGTGCCAGCAGCCAAGATCGTGGGACTGTTGGGGGCTATGGCTACACCTTC. The J gene is TRBJ1-2, the V gene TRBV3-1 (or the pseudogene TRBV3-2), with D tentatively TRBD1 (5 bases). The ends were cut back, 0 bases at V and 4 bases at J, with 18 bases in the middle. Germline lookup yields CDR1 LGHDT and CDR2 YNNKEL (reference sequence). The CDR3 extends over 17 amino acids.

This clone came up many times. The CDR3 DNA reads as TGTGCCAGTAGTAGAGGTTACCACAATGAGCAGTTCTTC. Translation: CASSRGYHNEQFF. The chain uses TRBV19 and TRBJ2-1; D call uncertain. The CDR3 is made up of 13 amino acids. Germline CDR1 is LNHDA and CDR2 is SQIVND (reference sequence). Trimming pared 4 bases from V and 5 bases from J, leaving 9 bases between.

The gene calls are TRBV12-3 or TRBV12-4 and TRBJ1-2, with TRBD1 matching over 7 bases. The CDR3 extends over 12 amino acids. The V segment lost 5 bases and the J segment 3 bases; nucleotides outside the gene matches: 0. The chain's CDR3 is CASSDRDYGYTF. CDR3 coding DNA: TGTGCCAGCAGTGACAGGGACTATGGCTACACCTTC.

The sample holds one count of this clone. The CDR3 protein is CASSPAPGLAYNEQFF. The CDR3 DNA follows: TGTGCCAGCTCACCCGCCCCGGGACTTGCATACAATGAGCAGTTCTTC. The chain combines TRBV18 with TRBJ2-1, with D maybe TRBD2 (6 bases). Trimming took off 3 bases at V and 4 bases at J, with 16 bases between the two ends. The CDR3 extends over 16 amino acids. Looked up from germline, CDR1 is KGHSH and CDR2 is LQKENI.

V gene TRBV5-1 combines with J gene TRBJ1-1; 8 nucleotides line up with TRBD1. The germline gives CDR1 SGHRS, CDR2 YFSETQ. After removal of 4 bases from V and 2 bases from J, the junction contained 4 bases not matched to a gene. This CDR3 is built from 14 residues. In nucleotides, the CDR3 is TGCGCCAGCAGCCAGGGGGCGGGAAACACTGAAGCTTTCTTT. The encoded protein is CASSQGAGNTEAFF.

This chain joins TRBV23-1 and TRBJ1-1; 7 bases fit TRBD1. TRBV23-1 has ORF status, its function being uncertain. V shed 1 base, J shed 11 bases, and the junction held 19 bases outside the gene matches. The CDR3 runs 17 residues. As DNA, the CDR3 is TGCGCCAGCAGTCAATGGGGACCTCAGGGGGGTCGATTGGAGGCTTTCTTT. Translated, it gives CASSQWGPQGGRLEAFF.

CDR3 amino acids: CASSSRGGSTDTQYF. Here the CDR3 DNA reads TGTGCCAGCAGTTCGCGGGGGGGTAGCACAGATACGCAGTATTTT. This sequence joins TRBV2 and TRBJ2-3; TRBD2 aligns across 9 bases. Germline V gene data show CDR1 as SNHLY and CDR2 as FYNNEI. The CDR3 contains 15 residues. Trimming cost V 5 bases and J 0 bases; bases outside gene matches: 3.

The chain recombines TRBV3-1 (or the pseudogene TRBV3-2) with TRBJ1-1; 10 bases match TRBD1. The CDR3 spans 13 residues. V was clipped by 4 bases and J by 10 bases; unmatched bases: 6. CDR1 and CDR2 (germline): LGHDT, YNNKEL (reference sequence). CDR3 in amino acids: CASSPRDRGLAFF. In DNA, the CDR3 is TGTGCCAGCAGCCCTCGGGACAGGGGATTAGCTTTCTTT.

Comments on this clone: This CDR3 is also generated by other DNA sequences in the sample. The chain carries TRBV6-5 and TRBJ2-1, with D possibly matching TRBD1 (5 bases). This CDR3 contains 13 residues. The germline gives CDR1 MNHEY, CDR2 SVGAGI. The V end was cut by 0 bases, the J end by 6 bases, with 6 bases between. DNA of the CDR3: TGTGCCAGCAGTTACTCAAGGGGCAATGAGCAGTTCTTC. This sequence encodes CASSYSRGNEQFF.